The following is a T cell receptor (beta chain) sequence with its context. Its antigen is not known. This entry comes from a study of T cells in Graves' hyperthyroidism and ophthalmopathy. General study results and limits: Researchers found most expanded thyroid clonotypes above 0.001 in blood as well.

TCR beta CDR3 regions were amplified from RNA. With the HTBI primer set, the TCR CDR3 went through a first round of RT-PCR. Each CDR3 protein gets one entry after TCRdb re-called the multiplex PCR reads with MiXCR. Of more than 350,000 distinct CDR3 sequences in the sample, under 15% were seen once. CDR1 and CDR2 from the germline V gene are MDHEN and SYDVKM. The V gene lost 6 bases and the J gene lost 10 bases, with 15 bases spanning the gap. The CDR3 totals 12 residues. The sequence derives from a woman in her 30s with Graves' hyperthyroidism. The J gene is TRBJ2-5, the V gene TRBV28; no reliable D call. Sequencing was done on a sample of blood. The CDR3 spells CASSQRSQNQYF. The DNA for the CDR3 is TGTGCCAGCAGCCAAAGGTCACAGAACCAGTACTTC.